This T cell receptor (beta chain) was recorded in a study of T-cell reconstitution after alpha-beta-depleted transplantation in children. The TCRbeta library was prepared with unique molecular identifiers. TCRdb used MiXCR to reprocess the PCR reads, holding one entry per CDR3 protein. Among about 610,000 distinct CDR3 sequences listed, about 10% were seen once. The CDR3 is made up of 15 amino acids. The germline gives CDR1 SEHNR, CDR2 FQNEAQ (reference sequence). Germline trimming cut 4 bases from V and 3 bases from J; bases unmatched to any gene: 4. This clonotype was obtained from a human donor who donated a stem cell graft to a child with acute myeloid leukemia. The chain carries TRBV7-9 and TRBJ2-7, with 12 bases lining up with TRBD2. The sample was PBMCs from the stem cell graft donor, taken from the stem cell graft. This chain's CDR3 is CASSSTSGRLYEQYF. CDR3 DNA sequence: TGTGCCAGCAGCTCTACTAGCGGGAGGCTCTACGAGCAGTACTTC. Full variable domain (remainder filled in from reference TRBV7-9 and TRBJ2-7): DTGVSQNPRHKITKRGQNVTFRCDPISEHNRLYWYRQTLGQGPEFLTYFQNEAQLEKSRLLSDRFSAERPKGSFSTLEIQRTEQGDSAMYLCASSSTSGRLYEQYFGPGTRLTVT.